Listed here is a single T cell receptor beta chain. This CDR3 is also generated by other DNA sequences in the sample. Assay: immunoSEQ multiplex PCR; the TCRdb copy retains only in-frame clones and omits some. Counted here are some 290,000 clones, roughly 90% occurring once; the ten biggest clones make up around 10%. The sample is drawn from a study of blood T cell repertoires in COVID-19. Germline V lookup: CDR1 MNHEY, CDR2 SVGAGI. The CDR3 runs to 12 residues. Deletions cut 5 bases from V and 4 bases from J, with 8 bases between. The material sequenced was peripheral blood. The chain carries TRBV6-5 and TRBJ1-2, with D possibly matching TRBD1 (6 bases). The sequence was collected from a woman in her 30s with COVID-19, enrolled during active disease. The CDR3 reads CASSQGPYGYTF. The CDR3 region has the DNA TGTGCCAGCAGTCAGGGGCCCTATGGCTACACCTTC.